Listed below are T cell receptor beta chains from one sample, sequenced in a study of blood T cell repertoires in COVID-19. Produced via immunoSEQ multiplex PCR; TCRdb's table is partial and in-frame only. The profile shows 400,000 to 450,000 clones, approximately 90% of them singletons. The sample taken for sequencing was PBMCs or T cells enriched from blood (not recorded which). Receptors were obtained from a man aged 30 to 45 who had recovered from COVID-19. The CDR3 runs from the conserved cysteine through the conserved F or W. The D gene is left open where the match is weak. Expanded clones get a size class; other rows say once, few or many, or leave the size out.

TRBJ1-5,NA,TRBD1,TRBV5-6,TGTGCCAGCAGCCGAGGACAGGGCGGGCAGCCCCAGCATTTT,CASSRGQGGQPQHF
TRBJ2-7,NA,NA,TRBV5-4,TGTGCCAGCAGCAAAATAGGAGACAGTGCCTACGAGCAGTACTTC,CASSKIGDSAYEQYF
TRBJ2-3,NA,TRBD1,TRBV4-1,TGCGCCAGCAGCAGACACCGGGACAGTGACGAGGATACGCAGTATTTT,CASSRHRDSDEDTQYF
TRBJ1-1,NA,NA,TRBV12-3/TRBV12-4,TGTGCCAGCAGTTTAGATTGGGGCGCTGAAGCTTTCTTT,CASSLDWGAEAFF
TRBJ2-7,NA,TRBD1,TRBV19,TGTGCCAGTAGTACCGGACAGGGGGCATACGAGCAGTACTTC,CASSTGQGAYEQYF
TRBJ2-5,NA,TRBD2,TRBV7-9,TGTGCCAGCAGCTTAGGTAGTCTAGCGGGAGCCCAAGAGACCCAGTACTTC,CASSLGSLAGAQETQYF
TRBJ1-1,NA,TRBD1,TRBV18,TGTGCCAGCTCAACTGGACAGGGACGAAGTGAAGGAGCTTTCTTT,CASSTGQGRSEGAFF
TRBJ1-1,few,NA,TRBV28,TGTGCCAGCAGTGTAACGGGAGGTCGGGACACTGAAGCTTTCTTT,CASSVTGGRDTEAFF
TRBJ1-2,NA,NA,TRBV12-5,TGTGCTAGTGGTTTGGTTCCGAATACATATGGCTACACCTTC,CASGLVPNTYGYTF
TRBJ2-7,NA,TRBD1,TRBV6-5,TGTGCCAGCAGAGAGGACAGGGGCCCCTACGAGCAGTACTTC,CASREDRGPYEQYF
TRBJ1-1,NA,NA,TRBV4-1,TGCGCCAGCAGCCAGGGACACTTAGACACTGAAGCTTTCTTT,CASSQGHLDTEAFF
TRBJ1-2,NA,NA,TRBV10-3,TGTGCCATCAGTGAGTCACCCAGGAACACTAACTATGGCTACACCTTC,CAISESPRNTNYGYTF
TRBJ1-1,NA,NA,TRBV19,TGTGCCAGTAGGGACCCAGGGTTCCCGAACACTGAAGCTTTCTTT,CASRDPGFPNTEAFF
TRBJ2-2,few,TRBD2,TRBV3-1/TRBV3-2,TGTGCCAGCAGCCAGGGACTAGGTCCCGGGGAGCTGTTTTTT,CASSQGLGPGELFF
TRBJ2-7,NA,TRBD1,TRBV3-1/TRBV3-2,TGTGCCAGCAGCCGGACCGGGACAGGCTACTACGAGCAGTACTTC,CASSRTGTGYYEQYF
TRBJ1-1,NA,TRBD1,TRBV28,TGTGCCAGCAGTCCACAGGGGGGGGGAGCTTTCTTT,CASSPQGGGAFF
TRBJ2-7,NA,TRBD2,TRBV14,TGTGCCAGCAGCCCCGGGACTAGTAACGAGCAGTACTTC,CASSPGTSNEQYF
TRBJ2-1,NA,TRBD2,TRBV19,TGTGCCAGTAGTATAGGAGCTAGCGGGAGTAAGGTATCCTACAATGAGCAGTTCTTC,CASSIGASGSKVSYNEQFF
TRBJ2-4,NA,NA,TRBV15,TGTGCCACCAGCATTACCCTGGGCCCGTTCGACATTCAGTACTTC,CATSITLGPFDIQYF
TRBJ1-1,NA,NA,TRBV10-3,TGTGCCATCAGTGAGTCAAACAGGGTGAACACTGAAGCTTTCTTT,CAISESNRVNTEAFF
TRBJ1-1,NA,TRBD1,TRBV7-9,TGTGCCAGCAGCTTAGAGGGGGCGGCGAACACTGAAGCTTTCTTT,CASSLEGAANTEAFF
TRBJ2-2,NA,NA,TRBV19,TGTGCCAGTGCCGTGATTTTCTCAGGGGGGGAGCTGTTTTTT,CASAVIFSGGELFF
TRBJ2-3,NA,NA,TRBV28,TGTGCCAGCAGCCGCCCGGGGATCTCAGATACGCAGTATTTT,CASSRPGISDTQYF
TRBJ2-1,NA,NA,TRBV18,TGTGCCAGCTCACTAGCTAGCGAAATTCAGTTCTTC,CASSLASEIQFF
TRBJ1-1,once,NA,TRBV2,TGTGCCAGCAGGCAGGACAGCCTTGAAGCTTTCTTT,CASRQDSLEAFF
TRBJ2-5,NA,NA,TRBV12-3/TRBV12-4,TGTGCCAGCAGTTTGGGGGGGCAGGAGACCCAGTACTTC,CASSLGGQETQYF
TRBJ1-3,NA,NA,TRBV5-1,TGCGCCAGCAGCCGCTCACTCGGAGATGGAAACACCATATATTTT,CASSRSLGDGNTIYF
TRBJ2-1,NA,NA,TRBV28,TGTGCCAGCAGTCCCTCGACAGGCGTCTCCTACAATGAGCAGTTCTTC,CASSPSTGVSYNEQFF
TRBJ2-3,few,NA,TRBV20-1,TGCAGTGCTAGTCCTCCGGGGAGGTTGGATACGCAGTATTTT,CSASPPGRLDTQYF
TRBJ2-7,NA,TRBD2,TRBV28,TGTGCCAGCAGTAGACGACTAGCGGGCAAATCCTACGAGCAGTACTTC,CASSRRLAGKSYEQYF
TRBJ2-5,NA,NA,TRBV11-2,TGTGCCAGCAGCTTATTCGGAGTTCAAGGAGAGACCCAGTACTTC,CASSLFGVQGETQYF
TRBJ2-5,NA,TRBD1,TRBV3-1/TRBV3-2,TGTGCCAGCAGCCAAACCACAGGGGGAGAGACCCAGTACTTC,CASSQTTGGETQYF
TRBJ2-3,NA,NA,TRBV10-1,TGCGCCAGCAGCTTGGACTACACAGATACGCAGTATTTT,CASSLDYTDTQYF
TRBJ1-5,NA,NA,TRBV4-1,TGCGCCAGCAGCCAAGAGGCCGCAGGGGAGCTTACTCAGCCCCAGCATTTT,CASSQEAAGELTQPQHF
TRBJ2-7,NA,TRBD2,TRBV7-8,TGTGCCAGCAGCCCCCCGACTAGCGGGGTTGTCTACTTC,CASSPPTSGVVYF